The TCR beta chain under discussion was sequenced for a study of cytomegalovirus exposure and HLA in healthy donors. The study's findings and limits: The study reported that TCR beta sequences accurately predicted HLA-A and HLA-B alleles in most subjects.

This donor lacks a recorded CMV serostatus. The PCR ran on 60 Vbeta and 13 Jbeta primers. Sequencing was performed with immunoSEQ multiplex PCR; in TCRdb, only in-frame clones are kept and a portion is missing. The sample includes 110,000 to 150,000 clones, roughly 73% of them seen just once. About this clone: What it binds is not known.

The sequence was collected from a human donor in good health. Material for sequencing was PBMCs.

In DNA form, the CDR3 reads TGTGCCAGCAGCGCTAATCCGGGTCACTCCTACGAGCAGTACTTC. Encoded protein: CASSANPGHSYEQYF. This sequence joins TRBV9 and TRBJ2-7; unclear D gene. Germline-derived CDR1 and CDR2 are SGDLS and YYNGEE. Deletions cut 3 bases from V and 0 bases from J, with 13 bases between. This CDR3 is 15 amino acids long.